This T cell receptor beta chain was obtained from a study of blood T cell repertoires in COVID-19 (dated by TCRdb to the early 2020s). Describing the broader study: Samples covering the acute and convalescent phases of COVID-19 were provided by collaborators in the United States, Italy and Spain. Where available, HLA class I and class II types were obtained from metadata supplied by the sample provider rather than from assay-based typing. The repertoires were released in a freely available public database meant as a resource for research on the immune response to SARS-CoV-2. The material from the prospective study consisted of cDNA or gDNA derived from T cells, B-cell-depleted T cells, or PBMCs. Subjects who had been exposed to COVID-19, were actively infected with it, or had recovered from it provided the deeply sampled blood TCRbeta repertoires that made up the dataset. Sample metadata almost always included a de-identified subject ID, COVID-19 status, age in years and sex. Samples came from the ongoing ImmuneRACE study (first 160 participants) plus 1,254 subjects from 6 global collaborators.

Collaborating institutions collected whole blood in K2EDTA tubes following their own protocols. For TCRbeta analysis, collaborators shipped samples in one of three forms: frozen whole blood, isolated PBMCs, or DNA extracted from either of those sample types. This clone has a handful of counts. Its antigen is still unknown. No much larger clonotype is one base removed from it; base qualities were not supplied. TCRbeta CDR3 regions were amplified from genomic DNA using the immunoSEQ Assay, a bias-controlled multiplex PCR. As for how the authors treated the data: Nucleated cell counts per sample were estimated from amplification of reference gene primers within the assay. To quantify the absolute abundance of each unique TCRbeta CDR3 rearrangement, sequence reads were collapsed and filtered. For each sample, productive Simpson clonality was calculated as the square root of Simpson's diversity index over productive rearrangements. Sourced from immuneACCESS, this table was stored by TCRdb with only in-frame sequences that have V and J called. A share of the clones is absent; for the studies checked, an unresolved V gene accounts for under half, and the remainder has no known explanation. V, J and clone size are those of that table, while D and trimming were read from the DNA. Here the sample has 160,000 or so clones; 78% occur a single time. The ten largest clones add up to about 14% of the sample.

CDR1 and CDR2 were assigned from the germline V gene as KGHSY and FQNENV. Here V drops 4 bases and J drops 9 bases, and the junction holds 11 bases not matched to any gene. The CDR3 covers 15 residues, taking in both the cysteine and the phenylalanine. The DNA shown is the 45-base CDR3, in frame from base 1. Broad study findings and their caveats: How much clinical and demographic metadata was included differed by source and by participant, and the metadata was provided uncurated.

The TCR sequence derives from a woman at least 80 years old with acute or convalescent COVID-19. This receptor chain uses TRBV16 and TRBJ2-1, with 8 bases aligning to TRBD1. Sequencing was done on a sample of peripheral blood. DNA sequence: TGTGCCAGCAGCCCCATCCGGACAGGGTTGGGTGAGCAGTTCTTC. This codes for CASSPIRTGLGEQFF.